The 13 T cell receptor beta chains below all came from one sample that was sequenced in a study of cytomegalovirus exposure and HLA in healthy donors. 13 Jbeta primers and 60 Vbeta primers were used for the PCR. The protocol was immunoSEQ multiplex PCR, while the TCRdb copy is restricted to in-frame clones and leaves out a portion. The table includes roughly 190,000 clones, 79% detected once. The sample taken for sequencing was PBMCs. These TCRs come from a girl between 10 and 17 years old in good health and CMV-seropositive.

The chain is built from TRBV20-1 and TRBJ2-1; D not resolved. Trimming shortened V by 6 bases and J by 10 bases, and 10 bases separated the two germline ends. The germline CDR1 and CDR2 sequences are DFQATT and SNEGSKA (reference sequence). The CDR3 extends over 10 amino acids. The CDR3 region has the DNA TGCAGTGCAACTGGTGTGGAGCAGTTCTTC. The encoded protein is CSATGVEQFF.

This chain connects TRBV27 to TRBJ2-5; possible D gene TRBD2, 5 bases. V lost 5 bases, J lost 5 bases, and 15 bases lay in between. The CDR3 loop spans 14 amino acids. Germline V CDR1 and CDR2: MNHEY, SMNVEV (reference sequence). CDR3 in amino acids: CASSPGGFGETQYF. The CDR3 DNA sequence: TGTGCCAGCAGTCCCGGAGGATTCGGGGAGACCCAGTACTTC.

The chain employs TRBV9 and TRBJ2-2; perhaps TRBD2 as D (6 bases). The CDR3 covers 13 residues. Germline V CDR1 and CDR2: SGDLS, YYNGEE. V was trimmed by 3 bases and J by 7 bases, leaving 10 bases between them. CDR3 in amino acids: CASSAGTFGELFF. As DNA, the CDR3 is TGTGCCAGCAGCGCTGGGACTTTCGGGGAGCTGTTTTTT.

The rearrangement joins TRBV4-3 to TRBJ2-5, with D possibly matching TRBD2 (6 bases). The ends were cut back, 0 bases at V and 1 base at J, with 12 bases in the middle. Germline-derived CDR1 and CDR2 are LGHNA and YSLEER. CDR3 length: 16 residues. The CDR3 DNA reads TGCGCCAGCAGCCAAGAAATGGGGCGGGGCCAAGAGACCCAGTACTTC. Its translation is CASSQEMGRGQETQYF.

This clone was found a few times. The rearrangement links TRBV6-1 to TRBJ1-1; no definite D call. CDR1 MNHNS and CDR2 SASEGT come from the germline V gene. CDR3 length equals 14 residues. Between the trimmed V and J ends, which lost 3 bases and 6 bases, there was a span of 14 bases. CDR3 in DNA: TGTGCCAGCAGTGATGCCCAGGTGTTTGCTGAAGCTTTCTTT. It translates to CASSDAQVFAEAFF.

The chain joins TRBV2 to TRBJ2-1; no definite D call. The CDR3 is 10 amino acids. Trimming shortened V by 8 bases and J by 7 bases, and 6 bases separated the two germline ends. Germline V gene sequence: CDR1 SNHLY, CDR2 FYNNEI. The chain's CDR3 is CASGWNEQFF. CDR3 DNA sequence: TGTGCCAGCGGCTGGAATGAGCAGTTCTTC.

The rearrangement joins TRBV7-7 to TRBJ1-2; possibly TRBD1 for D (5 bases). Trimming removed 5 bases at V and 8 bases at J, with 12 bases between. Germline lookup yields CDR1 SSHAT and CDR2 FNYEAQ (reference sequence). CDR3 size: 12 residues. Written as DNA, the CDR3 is TGTGCCAGCAGCCTGACAGTCGGGGGCTACACCTTC. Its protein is CASSLTVGGYTF.

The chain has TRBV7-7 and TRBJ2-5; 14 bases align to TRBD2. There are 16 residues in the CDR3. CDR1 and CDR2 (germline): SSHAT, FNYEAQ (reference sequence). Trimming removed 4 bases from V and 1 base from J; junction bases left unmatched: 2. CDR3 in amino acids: CASSSGTSGSQETQYF. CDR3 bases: TGTGCCAGCAGCTCAGGGACTAGCGGGAGCCAAGAGACCCAGTACTTC. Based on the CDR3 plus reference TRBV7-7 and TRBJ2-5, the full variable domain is GAGVSQSPRYKVTKRGQDVTLRCDPISSHATLYWYQQALGQGPEFLTYFNYEAQPDKSGLPSDRFSAERPEGSISTLTIQRTEQRDSAMYRCASSSGTSGSQETQYFGPGTRLLVL.

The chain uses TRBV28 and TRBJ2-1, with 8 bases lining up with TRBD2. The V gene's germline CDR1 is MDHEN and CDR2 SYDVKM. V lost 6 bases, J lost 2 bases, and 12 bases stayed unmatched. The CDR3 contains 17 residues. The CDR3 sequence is CASSYSMSGGTYNEQFF. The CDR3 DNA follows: TGTGCCAGCAGCTATAGTATGAGCGGGGGCACCTACAATGAGCAGTTCTTC.

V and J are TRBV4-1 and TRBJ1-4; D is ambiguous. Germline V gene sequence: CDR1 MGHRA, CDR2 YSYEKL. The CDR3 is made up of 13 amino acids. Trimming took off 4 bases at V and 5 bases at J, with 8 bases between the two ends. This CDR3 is CASSLQSNEKLFF. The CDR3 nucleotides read TGCGCCAGCAGCCTACAGTCAAATGAAAAACTGTTTTTT.

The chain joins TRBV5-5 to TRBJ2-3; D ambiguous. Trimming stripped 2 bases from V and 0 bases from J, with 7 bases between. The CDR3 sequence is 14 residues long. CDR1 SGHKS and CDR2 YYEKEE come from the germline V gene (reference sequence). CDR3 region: CASSLLTSTDTQYF. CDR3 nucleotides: TGTGCCAGCAGCTTACTAACTAGCACAGATACGCAGTATTTT. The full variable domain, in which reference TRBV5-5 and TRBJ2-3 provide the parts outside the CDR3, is DAGVTQSPTHLIKTRGQQVTLRCSPISGHKSVSWYQQVLGQGPQFIFQYYEKEERGRGNFPDRFSARQFPNYSSELNVNALLLGDSALYLCASSLLTSTDTQYFGPGTRLTVL.

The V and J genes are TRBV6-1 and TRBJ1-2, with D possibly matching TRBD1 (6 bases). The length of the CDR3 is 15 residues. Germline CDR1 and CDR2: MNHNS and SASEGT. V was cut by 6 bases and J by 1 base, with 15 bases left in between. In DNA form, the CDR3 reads TGTGCCAGCAGCGCCCCCGGGACACTTAACTATGGCTACACCTTC. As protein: CASSAPGTLNYGYTF.

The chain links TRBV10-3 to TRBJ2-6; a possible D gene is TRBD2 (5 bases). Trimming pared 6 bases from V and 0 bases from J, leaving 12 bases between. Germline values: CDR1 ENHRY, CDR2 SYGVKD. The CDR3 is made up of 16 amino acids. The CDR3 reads CAISAGVISGANVLTF. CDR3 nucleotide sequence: TGTGCCATCAGCGCCGGGGTGATCTCTGGGGCCAACGTCCTGACTTTC.